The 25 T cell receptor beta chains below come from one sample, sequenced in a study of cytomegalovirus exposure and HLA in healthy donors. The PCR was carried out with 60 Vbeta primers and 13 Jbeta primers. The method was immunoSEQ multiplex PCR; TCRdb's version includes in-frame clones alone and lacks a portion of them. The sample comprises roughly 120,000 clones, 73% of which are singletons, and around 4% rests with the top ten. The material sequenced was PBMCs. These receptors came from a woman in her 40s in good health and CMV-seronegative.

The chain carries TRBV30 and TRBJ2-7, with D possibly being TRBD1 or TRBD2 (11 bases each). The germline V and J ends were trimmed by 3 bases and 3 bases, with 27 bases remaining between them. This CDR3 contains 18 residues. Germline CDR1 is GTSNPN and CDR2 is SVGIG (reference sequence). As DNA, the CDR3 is TGTGCCTGGAGCCAAGGACAGGGGGCTAGCGGGAGGTACTACGAGCAGTACTTC. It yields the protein CAWSQGQGASGRYYEQYF.

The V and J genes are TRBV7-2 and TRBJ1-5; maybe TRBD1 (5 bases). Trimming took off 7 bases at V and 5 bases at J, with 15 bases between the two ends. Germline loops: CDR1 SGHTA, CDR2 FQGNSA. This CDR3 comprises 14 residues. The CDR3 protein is CASTPRRGDQPQHF. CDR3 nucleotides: TGTGCCAGCACCCCCCGCCGGGGGGATCAGCCCCAGCATTTT.

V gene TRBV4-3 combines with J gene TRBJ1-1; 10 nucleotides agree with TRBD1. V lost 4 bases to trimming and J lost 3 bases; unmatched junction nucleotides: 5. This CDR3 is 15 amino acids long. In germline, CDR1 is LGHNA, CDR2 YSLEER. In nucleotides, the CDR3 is TGCGCCAGCAGCCCCGGGACAGGGGTGGACACTGAAGCTTTCTTT. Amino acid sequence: CASSPGTGVDTEAFF.

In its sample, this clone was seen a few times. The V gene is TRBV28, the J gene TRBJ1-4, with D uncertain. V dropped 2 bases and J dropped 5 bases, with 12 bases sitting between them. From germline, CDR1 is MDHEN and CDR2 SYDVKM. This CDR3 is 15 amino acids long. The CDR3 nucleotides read TGTGCCAGCAGTTTACCTCAGGTGATGAATGAAAAACTGTTTTTT. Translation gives CASSLPQVMNEKLFF.

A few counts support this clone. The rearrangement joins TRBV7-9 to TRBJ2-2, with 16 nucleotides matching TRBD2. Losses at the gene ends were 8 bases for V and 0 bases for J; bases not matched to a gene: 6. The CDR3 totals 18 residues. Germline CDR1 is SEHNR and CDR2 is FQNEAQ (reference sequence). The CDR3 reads CASDGTSGRAANTGELFF. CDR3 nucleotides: TGTGCCAGCGACGGGACTAGCGGGAGGGCCGCGAACACCGGGGAGCTGTTTTTT. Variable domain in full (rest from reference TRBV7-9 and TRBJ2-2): DTGVSQNPRHKITKRGQNVTFRCDPISEHNRLYWYRQTLGQGPEFLTYFQNEAQLEKSRLLSDRFSAERPKGSFSTLEIQRTEQGDSAMYLCASDGTSGRAANTGELFFGEGSRLTVL.

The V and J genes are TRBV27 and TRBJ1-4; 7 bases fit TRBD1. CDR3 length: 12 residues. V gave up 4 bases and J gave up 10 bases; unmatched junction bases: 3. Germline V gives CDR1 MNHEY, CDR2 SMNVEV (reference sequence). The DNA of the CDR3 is TGTGCCAGCAGTTCCGACAGGGTAAAACTGTTTTTT. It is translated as CASSSDRVKLFF.

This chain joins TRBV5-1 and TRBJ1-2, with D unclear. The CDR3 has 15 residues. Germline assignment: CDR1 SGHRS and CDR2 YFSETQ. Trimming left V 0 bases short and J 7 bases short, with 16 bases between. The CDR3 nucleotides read TGCGCCAGCAGCTTGGCCCCCATCGGGTCTGGTGGCTACACCTTC. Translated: CASSLAPIGSGGYTF.

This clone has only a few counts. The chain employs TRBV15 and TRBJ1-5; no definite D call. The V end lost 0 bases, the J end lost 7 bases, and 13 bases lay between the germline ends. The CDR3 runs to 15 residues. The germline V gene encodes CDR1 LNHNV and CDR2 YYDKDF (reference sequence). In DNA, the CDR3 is TGTGCCACCAGCAGAGATCGAGAGGTTACGCAGCCCCAGCATTTT. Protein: CATSRDREVTQPQHF.

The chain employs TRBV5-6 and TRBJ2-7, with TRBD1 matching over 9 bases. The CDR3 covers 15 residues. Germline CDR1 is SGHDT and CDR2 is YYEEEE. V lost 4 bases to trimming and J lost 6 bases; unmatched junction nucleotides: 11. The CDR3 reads CASSPGQGRTVEQYF. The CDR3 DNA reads TGTGCCAGCAGCCCCGGACAGGGGCGAACTGTCGAGCAGTACTTC.

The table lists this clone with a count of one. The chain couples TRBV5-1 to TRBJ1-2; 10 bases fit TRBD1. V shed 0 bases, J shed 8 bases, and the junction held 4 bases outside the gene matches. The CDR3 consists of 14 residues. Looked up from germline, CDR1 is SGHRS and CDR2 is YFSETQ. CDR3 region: CASSLGTGGLGYTF. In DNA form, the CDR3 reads TGCGCCAGCAGCTTGGGGACAGGGGGGCTAGGCTACACCTTC.

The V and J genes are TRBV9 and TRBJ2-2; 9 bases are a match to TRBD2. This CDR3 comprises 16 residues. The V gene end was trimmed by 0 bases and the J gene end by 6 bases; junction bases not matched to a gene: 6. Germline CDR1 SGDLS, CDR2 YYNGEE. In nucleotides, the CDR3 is TGTGCCAGCAGCGTAGGGGCGGGAGGGTCTCCCGGGGAGCTGTTTTTT. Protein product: CASSVGAGGSPGELFF.

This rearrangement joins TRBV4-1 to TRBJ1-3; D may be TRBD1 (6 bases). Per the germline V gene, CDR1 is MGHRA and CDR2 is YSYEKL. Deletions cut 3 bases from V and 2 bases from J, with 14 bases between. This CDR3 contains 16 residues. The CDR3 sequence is CASSHEVAGAGNTIYF. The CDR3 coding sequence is TGCGCCAGCAGCCATGAAGTAGCAGGGGCTGGAAACACCATATATTTT.

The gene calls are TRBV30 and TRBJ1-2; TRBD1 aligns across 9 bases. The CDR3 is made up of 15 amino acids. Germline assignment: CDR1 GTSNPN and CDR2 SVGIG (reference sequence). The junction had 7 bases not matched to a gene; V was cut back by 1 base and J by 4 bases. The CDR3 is CAWSGLRGQGYGYTF. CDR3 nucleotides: TGTGCCTGGAGTGGGTTAAGGGGACAGGGCTATGGCTACACCTTC.

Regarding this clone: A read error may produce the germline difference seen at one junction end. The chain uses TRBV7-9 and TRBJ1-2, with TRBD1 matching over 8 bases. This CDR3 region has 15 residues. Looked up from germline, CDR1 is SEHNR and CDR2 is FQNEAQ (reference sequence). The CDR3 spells CSSSLAGQGASGYTF. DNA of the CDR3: TGTTCCAGCAGCTTAGCCGGCCAGGGGGCGAGCGGCTACACCTTC.

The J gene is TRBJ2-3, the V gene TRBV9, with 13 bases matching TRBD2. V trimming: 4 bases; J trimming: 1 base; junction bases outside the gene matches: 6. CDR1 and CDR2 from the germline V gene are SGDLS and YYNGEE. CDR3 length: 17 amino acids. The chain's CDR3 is CASSPRGLAGGTDTQYF. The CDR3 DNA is TGTGCCAGCAGCCCCAGAGGACTAGCGGGGGGCACAGATACGCAGTATTTT.

The CDR3 sequence is CASGLVVTARSNQPQHF. The CDR3 coding sequence is TGTGCTAGTGGTTTGGTAGTGACAGCCCGTAGCAATCAGCCCCAGCATTTT. V usage is TRBV12-5 and J usage is TRBJ1-5, with D maybe TRBD1 (5 bases). Trimming cost V 0 bases and J 0 bases, with 12 bases left between them. CDR3 length equals 17 residues. The germline V gene encodes CDR1 LGHNT and CDR2 FRNRAP. Drawing the rest from reference TRBV12-5 and TRBJ1-5, the complete variable domain is DARVTQTPRHKVTEMGQEVTMRCQPILGHNTVFWYRQTMMQGLELLAYFRNRAPLDDSGMPKDRFSAEMPDATLATLKIQPSEPRDSAVYFCASGLVVTARSNQPQHFGDGTRLSIL.

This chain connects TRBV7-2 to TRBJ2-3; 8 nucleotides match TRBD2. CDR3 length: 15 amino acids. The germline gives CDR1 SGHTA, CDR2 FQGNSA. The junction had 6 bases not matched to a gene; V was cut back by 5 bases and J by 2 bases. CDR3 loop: CASSPQRGPTDTQYF. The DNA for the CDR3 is TGTGCCAGCAGCCCTCAGCGGGGGCCCACAGATACGCAGTATTTT.

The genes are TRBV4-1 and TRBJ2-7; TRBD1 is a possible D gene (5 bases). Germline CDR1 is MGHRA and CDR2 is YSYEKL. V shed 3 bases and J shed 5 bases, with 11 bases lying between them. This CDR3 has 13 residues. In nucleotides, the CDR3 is TGCGCCAGCAGCCAGCTACAGGATAACGAGCAGTACTTC. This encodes CASSQLQDNEQYF.

CDR3 DNA sequence: TGTGCCAGCAGCTTAGGGCTAGCGGGGGGGCTTGAGCAGTTCTTC. This encodes CASSLGLAGGLEQFF. This chain uses TRBV7-8 with TRBJ2-1; 12 nucleotides agree with TRBD2. Per germline, CDR1 SGHVS and CDR2 FQNEAQ. The CDR3 extends over 15 amino acids. The V gene end was trimmed by 1 base and the J gene end by 9 bases; junction bases not matched to a gene: 4.

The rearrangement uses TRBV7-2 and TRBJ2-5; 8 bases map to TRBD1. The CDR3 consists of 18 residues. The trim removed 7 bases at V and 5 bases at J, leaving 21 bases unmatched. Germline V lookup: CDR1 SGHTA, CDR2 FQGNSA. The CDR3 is CASTPTLTGALLGETQYF. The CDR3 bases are TGTGCCAGCACCCCAACGCTGACAGGGGCGCTTCTCGGGGAGACCCAGTACTTC.

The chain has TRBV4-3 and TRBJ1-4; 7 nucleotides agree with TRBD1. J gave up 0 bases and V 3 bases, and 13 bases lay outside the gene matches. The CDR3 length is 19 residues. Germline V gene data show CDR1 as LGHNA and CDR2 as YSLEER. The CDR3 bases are TGCGCCAGCAGCCACCTACCCGGACAGGCCAGTGCAACTAATGAAAAACTGTTTTTT. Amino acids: CASSHLPGQASATNEKLFF.

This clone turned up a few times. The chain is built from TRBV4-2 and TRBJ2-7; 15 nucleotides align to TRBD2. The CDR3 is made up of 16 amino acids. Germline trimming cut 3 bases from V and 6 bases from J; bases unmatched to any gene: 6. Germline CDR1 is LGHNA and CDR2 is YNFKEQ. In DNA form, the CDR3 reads TGTGCCAGCAGCCAGGAAGCGGGACTAGCGGGAGGCGAGCAGTACTTC. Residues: CASSQEAGLAGGEQYF.

CDR3 sequence (DNA): TGTGCCAGCAGCATAGGACAGCACTACGAGCAGTACTTC. Amino acid sequence: CASSIGQHYEQYF. J is TRBJ2-7 and V is TRBV27; weak D call: TRBD1 (6 bases). V lost 6 bases, J lost 3 bases, and 12 bases lay in between. Germline loops: CDR1 MNHEY, CDR2 SMNVEV (reference sequence). This CDR3 has 13 amino acids.

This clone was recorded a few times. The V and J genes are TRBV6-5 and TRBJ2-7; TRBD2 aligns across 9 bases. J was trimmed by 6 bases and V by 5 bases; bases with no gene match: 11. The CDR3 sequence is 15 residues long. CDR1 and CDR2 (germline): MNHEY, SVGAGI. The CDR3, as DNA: TGTGCCAGCAGTCCTCCGGGACTAGCTGGGGGCGAGCAGTACTTC. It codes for CASSPPGLAGGEQYF.

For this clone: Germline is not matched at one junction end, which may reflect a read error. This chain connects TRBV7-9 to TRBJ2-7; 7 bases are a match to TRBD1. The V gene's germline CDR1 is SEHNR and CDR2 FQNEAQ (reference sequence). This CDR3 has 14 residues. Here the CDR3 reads CSSTRDSLSYEQYF. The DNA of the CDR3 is TGTTCCAGCACCCGGGACAGCCTCTCCTACGAGCAGTACTTC.